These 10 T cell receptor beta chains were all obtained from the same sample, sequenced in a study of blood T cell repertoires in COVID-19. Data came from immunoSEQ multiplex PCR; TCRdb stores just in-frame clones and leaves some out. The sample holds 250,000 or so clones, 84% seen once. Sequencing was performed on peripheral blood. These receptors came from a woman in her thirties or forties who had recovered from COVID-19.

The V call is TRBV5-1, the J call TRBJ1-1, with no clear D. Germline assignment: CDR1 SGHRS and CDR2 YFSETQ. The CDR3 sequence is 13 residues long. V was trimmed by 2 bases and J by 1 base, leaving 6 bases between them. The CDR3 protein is CASSLTSNTEAFF. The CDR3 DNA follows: TGCGCCAGCAGCTTAACATCGAACACTGAAGCTTTCTTT.

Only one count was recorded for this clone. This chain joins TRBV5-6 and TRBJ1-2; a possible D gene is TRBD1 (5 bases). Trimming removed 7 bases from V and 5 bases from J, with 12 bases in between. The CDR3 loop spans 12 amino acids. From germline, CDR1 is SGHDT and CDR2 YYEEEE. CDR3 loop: CASGQGRYGYTF. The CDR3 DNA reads TGTGCCAGCGGACAAGGGAGGTATGGCTACACCTTC.

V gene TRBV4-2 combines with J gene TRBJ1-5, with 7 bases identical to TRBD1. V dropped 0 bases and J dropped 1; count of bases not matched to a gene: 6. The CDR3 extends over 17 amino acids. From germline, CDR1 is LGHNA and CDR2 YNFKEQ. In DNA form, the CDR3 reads TGTGCCAGCAGCCAAGAAGGATCGACAGGGAGCAATCAGCCCCAGCATTTT. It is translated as CASSQEGSTGSNQPQHF.

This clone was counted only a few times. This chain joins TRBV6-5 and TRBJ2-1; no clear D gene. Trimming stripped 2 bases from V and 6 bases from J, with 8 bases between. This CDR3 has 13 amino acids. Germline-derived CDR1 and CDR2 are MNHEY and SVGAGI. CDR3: CASSYHSSNEQFF. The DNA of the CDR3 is TGTGCCAGCAGTTACCACAGCTCCAATGAGCAGTTCTTC.

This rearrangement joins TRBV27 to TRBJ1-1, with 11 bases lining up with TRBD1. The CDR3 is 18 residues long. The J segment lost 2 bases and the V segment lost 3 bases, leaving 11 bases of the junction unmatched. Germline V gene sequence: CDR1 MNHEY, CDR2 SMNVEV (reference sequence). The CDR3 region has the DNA TGTGCCAGCAGTTTTGGAAGGACAGGGGGCGGATTAAACACTGAAGCTTTCTTT. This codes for CASSFGRTGGGLNTEAFF.

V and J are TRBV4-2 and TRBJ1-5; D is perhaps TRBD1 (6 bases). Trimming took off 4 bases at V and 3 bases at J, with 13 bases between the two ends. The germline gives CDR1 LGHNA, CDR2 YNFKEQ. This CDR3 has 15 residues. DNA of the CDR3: TGTGCCAGCAGCCCACAGGGCCTCTCCAATCAGCCCCAGCATTTT. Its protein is CASSPQGLSNQPQHF.

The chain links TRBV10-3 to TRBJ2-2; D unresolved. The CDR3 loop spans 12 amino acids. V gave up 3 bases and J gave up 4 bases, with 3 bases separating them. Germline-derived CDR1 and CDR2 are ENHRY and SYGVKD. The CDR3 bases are TGTGCCATCAGTGACCGCACCGGGGAGCTGTTTTTT. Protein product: CAISDRTGELFF.

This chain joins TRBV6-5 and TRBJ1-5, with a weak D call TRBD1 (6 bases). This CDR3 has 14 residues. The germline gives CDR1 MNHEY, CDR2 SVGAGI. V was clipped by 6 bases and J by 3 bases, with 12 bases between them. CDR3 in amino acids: CASSRGQPNQPQHF. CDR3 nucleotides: TGTGCCAGCAGCCGAGGACAGCCCAATCAGCCCCAGCATTTT.

CDR3 in amino acids: CASSRTYTEAFF. The DNA for the CDR3 is TGTGCCAGCAGCCGGACATACACTGAAGCTTTCTTT. J is TRBJ1-1 and V is TRBV14; weak D call: TRBD1 (5 bases). This CDR3 comprises 12 residues. CDR1 is SGHDN, CDR2 FVKESK, per germline. Trimming shortened V by 4 bases and J by 3 bases, and 6 bases separated the two germline ends.

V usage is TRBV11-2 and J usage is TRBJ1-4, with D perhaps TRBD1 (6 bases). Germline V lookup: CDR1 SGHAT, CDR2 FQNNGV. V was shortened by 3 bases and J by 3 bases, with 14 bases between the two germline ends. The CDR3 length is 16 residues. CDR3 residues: CASSFRGEFANEKLFF. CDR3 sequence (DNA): TGTGCCAGCAGCTTCAGGGGTGAATTTGCTAATGAAAAACTGTTTTTT.